This passage covers 8 T cell receptor beta chains from one sample sequenced in a study of graft-versus-host responses after intestinal transplantation. Here immunoSEQ multiplex PCR was the method, and the copy in TCRdb shows in-frame clones only, minus some. This sample has about 82,000 clones, with around 91% found just once. The antigens these receptors bind are not known. The sequences come from unstimulated CD4+ T cells sorted from spleen or lymph node cells, collected before intestinal transplant. These receptors were obtained from a human donor who received an intestinal transplant.

The chain employs TRBV27 and TRBJ1-4; unclear D gene. There are 14 residues in the CDR3. V was cut by 4 bases and J by 7 bases, with 13 bases left in between. Looked up from germline, CDR1 is MNHEY and CDR2 is SMNVEV (reference sequence). The CDR3 DNA is TGTGCCAGCAGTTCTCGGGATTTAAGTGAAAAACTGTTTTTT. Amino acid sequence: CASSSRDLSEKLFF.

V and J are TRBV11-3 and TRBJ1-1; TRBD1 matches 7 bases. Germline V gene sequence: CDR1 SGHNT, CDR2 YENEEA. Trimming at V came to 5 bases and at J to 0 bases, leaving 6 bases not matched to a gene. CDR3 length: 15 amino acids. The CDR3 sequence is CASSVRDSLNTEAFF. The CDR3 coding sequence is TGTGCCAGCAGCGTCCGGGACAGTTTGAACACTGAAGCTTTCTTT. Full variable domain (missing parts from reference TRBV11-3 and TRBJ1-1): EAGVVQSPRYKIIEKKQPVAFWCNPISGHNTLYWYLQNLGQGPELLIRYENEEAVDDSQLPKDRFSAERLKGVDSTLKIQPAELGDSAVYLCASSVRDSLNTEAFFGQGTRLTVV.

The V gene is TRBV4-1, the J gene TRBJ2-7, with a possible D match to TRBD1 (6 bases). Germline lookup yields CDR1 MGHRA and CDR2 YSYEKL. This CDR3 is built from 15 residues. Trimming took off 0 bases at V and 0 bases at J, with 9 bases between the two ends. The CDR3: CASSQDGQYSYEQYF. CDR3 coding DNA: TGCGCCAGCAGCCAAGATGGACAGTACTCCTACGAGCAGTACTTC.

The chain combines TRBV12-5 with TRBJ2-5; 9 nucleotides align to TRBD2. Unmatched junction bases numbered 12, after V lost 1 base and J lost 9 bases. CDR3 size: 16 residues. CDR1 and CDR2 from the germline V gene are LGHNT and FRNRAP. The CDR3 spells CASGLGLAGASFSQYF. The CDR3, as DNA: TGTGCTAGTGGTTTGGGTTTAGCGGGGGCCTCTTTTTCCCAGTACTTC.

The chain carries TRBV7-6 and TRBJ2-1; 10 bases match TRBD2. Germline V gene lookup returns CDR1 SGHVS and CDR2 FNYEAQ. The CDR3 runs 15 residues. V lost 5 bases and J lost 4; bases outside the gene matches: 5. The DNA for the CDR3 is TGTGCCAGCAGCCTTACTAGCGGGGATTACAATGAGCAGTTCTTC. This encodes CASSLTSGDYNEQFF.

The chain has TRBV4-3 and TRBJ1-2; TRBD1 matches 9 bases. Trimming took 3 bases from V and 7 from J; bases not matched to a gene: 9. In germline, CDR1 is LGHNA, CDR2 YSLEER. This CDR3 comprises 15 residues. For the CDR3, the DNA is TGCGCCAGCAGCCAGGGGACAGGGTATTCTGCTGGCTACACCTTC. It translates to CASSQGTGYSAGYTF.

The CDR3 sequence: CALGRAYGYTF. In nucleotides, the CDR3 is TGTGCCTTGGGCAGGGCCTATGGCTACACCTTC. The V call is TRBV30, the J call TRBJ1-2, with a possible D match to TRBD1 (5 bases). Germline V gives CDR1 GTSNPN, CDR2 SVGIG (reference sequence). V dropped 7 bases and J dropped 4 bases, with 10 bases sitting between them. The CDR3 extends over 11 amino acids.

V usage is TRBV19 and J usage is TRBJ1-1; D unresolved. Trimming shortened V by 6 bases and J by 0 bases, and 14 bases separated the two germline ends. This CDR3 spans 15 amino acids. Germline-derived CDR1 and CDR2 are LNHDA and SQIVND (reference sequence). CDR3 loop: CASSSRAGMNTEAFF. CDR3 bases: TGTGCCAGTAGCTCGAGGGCCGGTATGAACACTGAAGCTTTCTTT.